The 29 T cell receptor beta chains reported below all come from one sample, sequenced in a study of siplizumab effects on memory and regulatory T cells. Using immunoSEQ multiplex PCR, the repertoire was profiled, and TCRdb retains in-frame clones only, with some absent. The top ten clones hold roughly 0.16% of a sample with some 96,000 clones, more than 85% of them seen once. The sample taken for sequencing was CD4+ T cells sorted from blood. The receptors originated from a human donor in good health.

The chain employs TRBV19 and TRBJ2-3, with a tentative D call TRBD1 (6 bases). V shed 7 bases and J shed 3 bases, with 11 bases lying between them. The CDR3 extends over 13 amino acids. Germline lookup yields CDR1 LNHDA and CDR2 SQIVND (reference sequence). CDR3 amino acids: CASKGDLTDTQYF. The CDR3 bases are TGTGCCAGTAAGGGGGATCTTACAGATACGCAGTATTTT.

The gene calls are TRBV14 and TRBJ1-3; D is ambiguous. CDR1 and CDR2 (germline): SGHDN, FVKESK. The CDR3 is 13 amino acids. The V gene lost 6 bases and the J gene lost 2 bases, with 8 bases spanning the gap. CDR3 nucleotide sequence: TGTGCCAGCAGGGGGAATGCTGGAAACACCATATATTTT. Translation: CASRGNAGNTIYF.

This sequence joins TRBV7-6 and TRBJ1-5; TRBD1 matches 7 bases. Germline CDR1 is SGHVS and CDR2 is FNYEAQ. V lost 5 bases, J lost 7 bases, and 14 bases stayed unmatched. The CDR3 loop spans 16 amino acids. The CDR3: CASSLQGPALGQPQHF. The CDR3 nucleotides read TGTGCCAGCAGCCTACAGGGGCCTGCTCTTGGCCAGCCCCAGCATTTT.

The V call is TRBV7-3, the J call TRBJ2-3, with 9 bases aligning to TRBD2. Trimming at V came to 1 base and at J to 2 bases, leaving 7 bases not matched to a gene. This CDR3 contains 17 residues. Germline-derived CDR1 and CDR2 are SGHTA and FQGTGA. The chain's CDR3 is CASSLRIAGAPTDTQYF. The CDR3, as DNA: TGTGCCAGCAGCTTAAGGATAGCGGGGGCCCCCACAGATACGCAGTATTTT.

This rearrangement joins TRBV6-5 to TRBJ1-4; 7 positions match TRBD1. There are 16 residues in the CDR3. Germline-derived CDR1 and CDR2 are MNHEY and SVGAGI. The J segment lost 7 bases and the V segment lost 4 bases, leaving 12 bases of the junction unmatched. Written as DNA, the CDR3 is TGTGCCAGCAGTTCTGGGGACAGCCGACGGGTTGAAAAACTGTTTTTT. Translating gives CASSSGDSRRVEKLFF.

The rearrangement links TRBV30 to TRBJ1-4; D is ambiguous. The CDR3 runs 13 residues. V lost 5 bases to trimming and J lost 7 bases, with 14 bases between them. Germline V lookup: CDR1 GTSNPN, CDR2 SVGIG (reference sequence). The CDR3 nucleotides read TGTGCCTGGGCTTCCGGGAAGAGTGAAAAACTGTTTTTT. This translates into CAWASGKSEKLFF.

The gene calls are TRBV7-3 and TRBJ2-2, with D unresolved. The CDR3 runs to 13 residues. Trimming pared 2 bases from V and 6 bases from J, leaving 7 bases between. Germline V gives CDR1 SGHTA, CDR2 FQGTGA. CDR3 sequence reads: CASSLVTAGELFF. Written as DNA, the CDR3 is TGTGCCAGCAGCTTAGTCACGGCCGGGGAGCTGTTTTTT.

The chain links TRBV4-1 to TRBJ2-3, with D perhaps TRBD1 (6 bases). The CDR3 extends over 14 amino acids. Germline loops: CDR1 MGHRA, CDR2 YSYEKL. V lost 4 bases, J lost 2 bases, and 10 bases lay in between. CDR3 amino acids: CASSLRQVTDTQYF. CDR3 nucleotide sequence: TGCGCCAGCAGCCTACGACAGGTCACAGATACGCAGTATTTT.

This chain joins TRBV30 and TRBJ1-1; no firm D call. V was cut by 2 bases and J by 5 bases, with 9 bases left in between. Germline V gives CDR1 GTSNPN, CDR2 SVGIG (reference sequence). The CDR3 sequence is 12 residues long. The DNA of the CDR3 is TGTGCCTGGAGTTTGGTAACGACTGAAGCTTTCTTT. This gives the protein CAWSLVTTEAFF. Full variable domain (missing parts from reference TRBV30 and TRBJ1-1): SQTIHQWPATLVQPVGSPLSLECTVEGTSNPNLYWYRQAAGRGLQLLFYSVGIGQISSEVPQNLSASRPQDRQFILSSKKLLLSDSGFYLCAWSLVTTEAFFGQGTRLTVV.

The sample holds a few counts of this clone. The chain couples TRBV10-3 to TRBJ1-2, with 10 bases that match TRBD1. CDR3 size: 14 residues. After removal of 6 bases from V and 7 bases from J, the junction contained 8 bases not matched to a gene. The germline V gene has CDR1 ENHRY and CDR2 SYGVKD. CDR3 coding DNA: TGTGCCATCAGGGGACAGGGGTCCTATATTGGCTACACCTTC. It yields the protein CAIRGQGSYIGYTF.

The sample holds one count of this clone. The rearrangement uses TRBV18 and TRBJ1-3; no firm D call. Between the trimmed V and J ends, which lost 1 base and 0 bases, there was a span of 7 bases. The germline gives CDR1 KGHSH, CDR2 LQKENI. There are 15 residues in the CDR3. The CDR3 region has the DNA TGTGCCAGCTCACCACTTAGTGGCTCTGGAAACACCATATATTTT. This encodes CASSPLSGSGNTIYF.

In regard to this clone: At the DNA level, this CDR3 is encoded by other sequences in the same sample as well. The rearrangement joins TRBV7-9 to TRBJ2-7; no clear D. Germline V CDR1 and CDR2: SEHNR, FQNEAQ (reference sequence). The CDR3 totals 12 residues. Trimming took 5 bases from V and 0 from J, leaving 5 bases between them. In DNA form, the CDR3 reads TGTGCCAGCAGCCAATCCTCCTACGAGCAGTACTTC. This gives the protein CASSQSSYEQYF.

This clone was seen once. The chain has TRBV30 and TRBJ2-5, with D possibly being TRBD2 (5 bases). Germline CDR1 is GTSNPN and CDR2 is SVGIG (reference sequence). The V end was cut by 1 base, the J end by 5 bases, with 17 bases between. This CDR3 comprises 15 residues. This chain's CDR3 is CAWSALAQARETQYF. The CDR3 coding sequence is TGTGCCTGGAGTGCCCTAGCTCAAGCGAGGGAGACCCAGTACTTC.

The V call is TRBV18, the J call TRBJ2-7; D not resolved. This CDR3 region has 13 residues. Germline V gives CDR1 KGHSH, CDR2 LQKENI. The V and J ends lost 3 bases and 2 bases respectively, with 8 bases between them. The CDR3 sequence: CASSPSDTYEQYF. In DNA form, the CDR3 reads TGTGCCAGCTCACCGTCGGATACCTACGAGCAGTACTTC. Complete variable domain (other parts from reference TRBV18 and TRBJ2-7): NAGVMQNPRHLVRRRGQEARLRCSPMKGHSHVYWYRQLPEEGLKFMVYLQKENIIDESGMPKERFSAEFPKEGPSILRIQQVVRGDSAAYFCASSPSDTYEQYFGPGTRLTVT.

This sequence joins TRBV6-6 and TRBJ1-2; D unclear. Trimming pared 10 bases from V and 7 bases from J, leaving 19 bases between. The germline CDR1 and CDR2 sequences are MNHNY and SVGAGI (reference sequence). The CDR3 has 13 residues. The chain's CDR3 is CATQPGQRSGYTF. CDR3 in DNA: TGTGCCACCCAGCCGGGTCAACGTTCTGGCTACACCTTC.

This chain connects TRBV2 to TRBJ2-5; 7 nucleotides align to TRBD1. Germline CDR1 SNHLY, CDR2 FYNNEI. V shed 6 bases, J shed 5 bases, and the junction held 6 bases outside the gene matches. CDR3 length: 13 amino acids. CDR3 sequence reads: CASSVQGWETQYF. CDR3 nucleotide sequence: TGTGCCAGCAGCGTACAGGGGTGGGAGACCCAGTACTTC. The variable domain in full, completed from reference TRBV2 and TRBJ2-5, reads EPEVTQTPSHQVTQMGQEVILRCVPISNHLYFYWYRQILGQKVEFLVSFYNNEISEKSEIFDDQFSVERPDGSNFTLKIRSTKLEDSAMYFCASSVQGWETQYFGPGTRLLVL.

This clone was seen only a few times. The chain uses TRBV6-1 and TRBJ1-2; possible D gene TRBD1, 6 bases. V lost 0 bases and J lost 8, with 13 bases in between. There are 14 residues in the CDR3. Germline loops: CDR1 MNHNS, CDR2 SASEGT. Here the CDR3 reads CASSEAHRAGGYTF. The CDR3 bases are TGTGCCAGCAGTGAAGCGCACAGGGCGGGGGGCTACACCTTC.

The rearrangement joins TRBV28 to TRBJ1-6; D unresolved. The CDR3 is made up of 15 amino acids. Germline CDR1 is MDHEN and CDR2 is SYDVKM. Between the trimmed V and J ends, which lost 7 bases and 7 bases, there was a span of 17 bases. CDR3 sequence: CASTLEGGLNSPLHF. The CDR3 nucleotides read TGTGCCAGCACTCTAGAGGGAGGGTTGAATTCACCCCTCCACTTT.

This chain uses TRBV5-4 with TRBJ2-3; D unresolved. The CDR3 runs 15 residues. V was shortened by 4 bases and J by 2 bases, with 14 bases between the two germline ends. From germline, CDR1 is SGHNT and CDR2 YYREEE (reference sequence). CDR3 in amino acids: CASSPRGGFTDTQYF. In DNA, the CDR3 is TGTGCCAGCAGCCCTCGTGGCGGCTTCACAGATACGCAGTATTTT.

This chain joins TRBV19 and TRBJ1-1; maybe TRBD1 (5 bases). With 7 bases removed from V and 4 bases from J, the gap between germline ends came to 16 bases. Germline CDR1 is LNHDA and CDR2 is SQIVND (reference sequence). The CDR3 runs 14 residues. The CDR3 loop reads CASITTGGGTEAFF. The DNA of the CDR3 is TGTGCCAGTATTACCACCGGTGGGGGCACTGAAGCTTTCTTT.

V and J are TRBV5-5 and TRBJ1-1, with 7 bases matching TRBD1. The CDR3 contains 13 residues. Germline loops: CDR1 SGHKS, CDR2 YYEKEE (reference sequence). V lost 4 bases and J lost 5; bases outside the gene matches: 5. The CDR3 protein is CASSPDRATEAFF. In nucleotides, the CDR3 is TGTGCCAGCAGCCCAGACAGGGCTACTGAAGCTTTCTTT.

This clone was counted once. The same CDR3 can be traced to other DNA sequences in this sample. The genes are TRBV7-2 and TRBJ1-3; possibly TRBD1 for D (5 bases). Trimming cost V 4 bases and J 4 bases, with 14 bases left between them. The CDR3 length is 15 residues. CDR1 and CDR2 from the germline V gene are SGHTA and FQGNSA. The CDR3 spells CASSYPTGTGNTIYF. As DNA, the CDR3 is TGTGCCAGCAGCTACCCGACGGGGACCGGAAACACCATATATTTT.

The chain combines TRBV6-6 with TRBJ1-5; D might be TRBD1 (5 bases). CDR1 is MNHNY and CDR2 is SVGAGI in the germline V gene (reference sequence). This CDR3 has 15 amino acids. The germline V and J ends were trimmed by 0 bases and 4 bases, with 10 bases remaining between them. The CDR3 bases are TGTGCCAGCAGTTACTCGAGAGGGACTAATCAGCCCCAGCATTTT. Amino acids: CASSYSRGTNQPQHF.

The chain uses TRBV4-2 and TRBJ2-1, with TRBD2 as a possible D gene (6 bases). Germline CDR1 and CDR2: LGHNA and YNFKEQ. This CDR3 spans 16 amino acids. The ends were cut back, 0 bases at V and 2 bases at J, with 11 bases in the middle. DNA for the CDR3: TGTGCCAGCAGCCAAGATCGGGGGTTGACCTACAATGAGCAGTTCTTC. Translation gives CASSQDRGLTYNEQFF.

V usage is TRBV7-2 and J usage is TRBJ2-3; no clear D. The CDR3 sequence is 13 residues long. Trimming removed 5 bases at V and 0 bases at J, with 6 bases between. Germline lookup yields CDR1 SGHTA and CDR2 FQGNSA. The chain's CDR3 is CASSPLSTDTQYF. The CDR3 bases are TGTGCCAGCAGCCCACTCAGCACAGATACGCAGTATTTT. Drawing the rest from reference TRBV7-2 and TRBJ2-3, the complete variable domain is GAGVSQSPSNKVTEKGKDVELRCDPISGHTALYWYRQSLGQGLEFLIYFQGNSAPDKSGLPSDRFSAERTGGSVSTLTIQRTQQEDSAVYLCASSPLSTDTQYFGPGTRLTVL.

The V and J genes are TRBV5-6 and TRBJ1-2; D possibly corresponds to TRBD1 (5 bases). Germline V lookup: CDR1 SGHDT, CDR2 YYEEEE. The CDR3 loop spans 16 amino acids. Trimming removed 2 bases from V and 1 base from J, with 15 bases in between. The CDR3 spells CASSFRGARVNYGYTF. In DNA form, the CDR3 reads TGTGCCAGCAGCTTTAGAGGGGCAAGGGTTAACTATGGCTACACCTTC. Full variable domain (rest looked up from reference TRBV5-6 and TRBJ1-2): DAGVTQSPTHLIKTRGQQVTLRCSPKSGHDTVSWYQQALGQGPQFIFQYYEEEERQRGNFPDRFSGHQFPNYSSELNVNALLLGDSALYLCASSFRGARVNYGYTFGSGTRLTVV.

The gene calls are TRBV28 and TRBJ1-1; D not certain. Germline V CDR1 and CDR2: MDHEN, SYDVKM. The CDR3 totals 15 residues. The V gene lost 7 bases and the J gene lost 5 bases, with 20 bases spanning the gap. In nucleotides, the CDR3 is TGTGCCAGCATCAATGGAGGAGGGATAGGGACTGAAGCTTTCTTT. Protein sequence: CASINGGGIGTEAFF.

This clone was observed a single time. The same CDR3 arises from other DNA sequences in this sample as well. CDR3 in amino acids: CAISEQETQYF. The CDR3 DNA reads TGTGCCATCAGTGAGCAAGAGACCCAGTACTTC. V is TRBV10-3 and J is TRBJ2-5; the D is unclear. Trimming pared 2 bases from V and 2 bases from J, leaving 0 bases between. Germline CDR1 reads ENHRY; CDR2 reads SYGVKD. The CDR3 spans 11 residues.

The chain recombines TRBV10-3 with TRBJ2-7, with a tentative D call TRBD2 (5 bases). This CDR3 is 13 amino acids long. Germline CDR1 reads ENHRY; CDR2 reads SYGVKD. V lost 3 bases, J lost 3 bases, and 9 bases lay in between. DNA for the CDR3: TGTGCCATCAGTGACACCGGGAACTACGAGCAGTACTTC. It encodes CAISDTGNYEQYF.